This T cell receptor beta chain is from a study of CD8 T cells in Susac syndrome. The study, taken as a whole, reports: As the study acknowledged, the number of individuals in its TCR sequencing and HLA analysis was relatively small.

CDR1 is ENHRY, CDR2 SYGVKD, per germline. The length of the CDR3 is 13 residues. V was shortened by 2 bases and J by 9 bases, with 11 bases between the two germline ends. Sequencing of TCR beta drew on CD8+ and CD4+ T cells from blood. Bulk CD8+ and CD4+ cells came from magnetic negative isolation; CD8+ TEMRA by FACS. This clonotype appeared once. Its antigen is currently unknown. Roughly 0.45 to 1 ug RNA was reverse transcribed with random hexamers. The TCR beta CDR3 was amplified by immunoSEQ multiplex PCR across 54 Vbeta, 13 Jbeta. From the immunoSEQ multiplex PCR reads, TCRdb called clonotypes with MiXCR, one entry per CDR3 protein. The repertoire has about 430,000 distinct CDR3 sequences, approximately 85% of them found once; the top ten carry about 0.12%.

This clonotype was sampled from a human donor with multiple sclerosis. The rearrangement uses TRBV10-3 and TRBJ2-1; D ambiguous. The sequencing sample was made of CD8+ T cells from PBMCs. The CDR3 is CAISERLVGEQFF. The CDR3 coding sequence is TGTGCCATCAGTGAGCGGCTAGTTGGTGAGCAGTTCTTC.